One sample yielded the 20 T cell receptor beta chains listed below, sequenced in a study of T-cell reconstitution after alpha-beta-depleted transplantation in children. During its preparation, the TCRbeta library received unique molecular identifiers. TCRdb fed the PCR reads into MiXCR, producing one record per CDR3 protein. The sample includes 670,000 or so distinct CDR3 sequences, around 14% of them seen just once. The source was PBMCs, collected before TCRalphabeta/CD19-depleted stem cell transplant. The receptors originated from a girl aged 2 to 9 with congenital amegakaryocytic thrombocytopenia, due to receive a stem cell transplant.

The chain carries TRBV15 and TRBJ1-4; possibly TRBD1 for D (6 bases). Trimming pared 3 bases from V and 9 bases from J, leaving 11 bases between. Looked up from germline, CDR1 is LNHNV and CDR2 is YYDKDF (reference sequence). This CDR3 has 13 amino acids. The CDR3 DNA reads TGTGCCACCAGCAGGGAAGACAGGCAAAAACTGTTTTTT. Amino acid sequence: CATSREDRQKLFF.

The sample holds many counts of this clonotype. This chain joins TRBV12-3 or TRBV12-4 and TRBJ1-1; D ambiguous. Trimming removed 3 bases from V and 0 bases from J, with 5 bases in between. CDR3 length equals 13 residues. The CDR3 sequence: CASSFPMNTEAFF. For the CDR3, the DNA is TGTGCCAGCAGTTTCCCCATGAACACTGAAGCTTTCTTT.

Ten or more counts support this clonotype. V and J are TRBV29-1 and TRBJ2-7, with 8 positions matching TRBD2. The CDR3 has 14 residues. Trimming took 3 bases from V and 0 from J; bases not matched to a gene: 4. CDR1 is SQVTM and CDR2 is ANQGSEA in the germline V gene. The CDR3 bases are TGCAGCGTTGAGCGCAGCGGGAGCTCCTACGAGCAGTACTTC. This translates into CSVERSGSSYEQYF.

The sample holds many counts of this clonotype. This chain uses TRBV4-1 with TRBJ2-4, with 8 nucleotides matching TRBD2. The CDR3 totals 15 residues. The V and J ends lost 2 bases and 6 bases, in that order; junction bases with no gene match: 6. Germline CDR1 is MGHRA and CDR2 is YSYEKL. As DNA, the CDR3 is TGCGCCAGCAGCCAACTAGCGGGCCCGATAAACATTCAGTACTTC. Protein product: CASSQLAGPINIQYF.

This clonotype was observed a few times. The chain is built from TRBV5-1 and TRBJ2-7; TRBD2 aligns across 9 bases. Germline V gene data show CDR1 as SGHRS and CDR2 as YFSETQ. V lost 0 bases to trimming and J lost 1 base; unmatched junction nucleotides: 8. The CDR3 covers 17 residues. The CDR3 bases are TGCGCCAGCAGCTTGGGGCTAGCGGGAATTTCTTCCTACGAGCAGTACTTC. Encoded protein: CASSLGLAGISSYEQYF.

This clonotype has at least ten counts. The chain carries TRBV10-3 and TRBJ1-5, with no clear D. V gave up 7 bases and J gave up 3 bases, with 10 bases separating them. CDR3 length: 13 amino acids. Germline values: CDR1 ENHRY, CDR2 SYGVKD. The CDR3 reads CAIKAGLNQPQHF. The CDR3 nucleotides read TGTGCCATCAAGGCAGGACTCAATCAGCCCCAGCATTTT.

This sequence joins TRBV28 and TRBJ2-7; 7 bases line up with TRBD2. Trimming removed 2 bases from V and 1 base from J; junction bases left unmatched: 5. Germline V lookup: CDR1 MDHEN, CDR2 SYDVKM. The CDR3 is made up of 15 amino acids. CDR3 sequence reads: CASSLKWEGSYEQYF. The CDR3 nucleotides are TGTGCCAGCAGTTTAAAGTGGGAGGGGTCCTACGAGCAGTACTTC.

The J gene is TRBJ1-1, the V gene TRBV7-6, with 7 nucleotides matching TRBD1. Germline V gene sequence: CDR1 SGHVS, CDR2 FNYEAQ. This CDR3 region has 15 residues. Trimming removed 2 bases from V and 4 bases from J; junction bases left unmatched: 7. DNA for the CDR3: TGTGCCAGCAGCTTATCTCCCTCAGGGGGCACTGAAGCTTTCTTT. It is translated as CASSLSPSGGTEAFF. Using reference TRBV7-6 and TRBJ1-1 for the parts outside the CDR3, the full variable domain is GAGVSQSPRYKVTKRGQDVALRCDPISGHVSLYWYRQALGQGPEFLTYFNYEAQQDKSGLPNDRFSAERPEGSISTLTIQRTEQRDSAMYRCASSLSPSGGTEAFFGQGTRLTVV.

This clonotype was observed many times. The DNA for the CDR3 is TGCGCCAGCAGCTTTGAGCTAGCGGGAGACGAGCAGTACTTC. It yields the protein CASSFELAGDEQYF. This chain joins TRBV5-1 and TRBJ2-7; TRBD2 agrees at 10 bases. V lost 2 bases, J lost 5 bases, and 4 bases stayed unmatched. CDR1 is SGHRS, CDR2 YFSETQ, per germline. The length of the CDR3 is 14 residues.

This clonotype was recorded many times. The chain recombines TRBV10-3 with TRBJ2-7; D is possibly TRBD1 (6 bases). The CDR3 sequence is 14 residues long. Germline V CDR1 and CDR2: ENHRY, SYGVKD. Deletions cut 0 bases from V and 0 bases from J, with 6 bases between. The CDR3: CAISESDSSYEQYF. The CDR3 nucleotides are TGTGCCATCAGTGAGTCGGACAGCTCCTACGAGCAGTACTTC.

The CDR3 region has the DNA TGTGCCAGCAGCTCCCCGCCCTCACGCAATGAGCAGTTCTTC. It yields the protein CASSSPPSRNEQFF. The chain links TRBV5-5 to TRBJ2-1; D remains unclear. CDR1 and CDR2 (germline): SGHKS, YYEKEE (reference sequence). The CDR3 runs to 14 residues. Trimming took off 3 bases at V and 6 bases at J, with 13 bases between the two ends. Based on the CDR3 plus reference TRBV5-5 and TRBJ2-1, the full variable domain is DAGVTQSPTHLIKTRGQQVTLRCSPISGHKSVSWYQQVLGQGPQFIFQYYEKEERGRGNFPDRFSARQFPNYSSELNVNALLLGDSALYLCASSSPPSRNEQFFGPGTRLTVL.

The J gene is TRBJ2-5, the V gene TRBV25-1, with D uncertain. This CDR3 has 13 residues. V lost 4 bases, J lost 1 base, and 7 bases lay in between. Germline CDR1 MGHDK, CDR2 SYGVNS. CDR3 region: CASSGYSQETQYF. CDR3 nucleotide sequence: TGTGCCAGCAGTGGGTACAGCCAAGAGACCCAGTACTTC.

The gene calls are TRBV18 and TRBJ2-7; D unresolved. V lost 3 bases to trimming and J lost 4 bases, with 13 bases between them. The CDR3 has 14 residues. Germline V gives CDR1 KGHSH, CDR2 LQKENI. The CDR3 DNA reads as TGTGCCAGCTCACCGGGATCGTTTAGGTACGAGCAGTACTTC. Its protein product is CASSPGSFRYEQYF.

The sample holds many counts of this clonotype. The CDR3 sequence is CSGRRSVVNTEAFF. In nucleotides, the CDR3 is TGCAGCGGGCGTCGGTCGGTCGTGAACACTGAAGCTTTCTTT. J is TRBJ1-1 and V is TRBV29-1; D call uncertain. This CDR3 contains 14 residues. The V and J ends lost 7 bases and 0 bases respectively, with 15 bases between them. The germline V gene encodes CDR1 SQVTM and CDR2 ANQGSEA.

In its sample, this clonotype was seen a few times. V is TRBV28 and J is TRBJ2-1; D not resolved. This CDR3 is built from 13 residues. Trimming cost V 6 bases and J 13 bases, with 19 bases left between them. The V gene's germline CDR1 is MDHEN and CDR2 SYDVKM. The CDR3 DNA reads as TGTGCCAGCAGCCTCCGGTCTACCCAACAACAGTTCTTC. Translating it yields CASSLRSTQQQFF. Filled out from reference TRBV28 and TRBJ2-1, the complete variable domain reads DVKVTQSSRYLVKRTGEKVFLECVQDMDHENMFWYRQDPGLGLRLIYFSYDVKMKEKGDIPEGYSVSREKKERFSLILESASTNQTSMYLCASSLRSTQQQFFGPGTRLTVL.

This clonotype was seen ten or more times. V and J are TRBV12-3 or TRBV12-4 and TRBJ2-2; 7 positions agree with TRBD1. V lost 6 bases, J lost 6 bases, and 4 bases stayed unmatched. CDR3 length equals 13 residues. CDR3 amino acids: CASSPTGAGELFF. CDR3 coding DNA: TGTGCCAGCAGCCCTACAGGGGCCGGGGAGCTGTTTTTT.

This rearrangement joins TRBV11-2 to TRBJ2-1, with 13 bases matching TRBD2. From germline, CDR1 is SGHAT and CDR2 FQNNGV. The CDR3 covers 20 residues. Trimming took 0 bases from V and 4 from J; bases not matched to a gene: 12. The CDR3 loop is CASSLDPGQRGLAGYNEQFF. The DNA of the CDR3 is TGTGCCAGCAGCTTAGATCCGGGCCAAAGGGGACTAGCGGGATACAATGAGCAGTTCTTC.

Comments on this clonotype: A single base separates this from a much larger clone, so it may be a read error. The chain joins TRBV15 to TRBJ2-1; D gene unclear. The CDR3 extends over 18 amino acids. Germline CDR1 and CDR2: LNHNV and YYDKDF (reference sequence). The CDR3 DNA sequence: TGTGCCACCAGCAGCGACGGACGAGGCCTTGATACCTACAATGAGCAGCTCTTC. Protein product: CATSSDGRGLDTYNEQLF. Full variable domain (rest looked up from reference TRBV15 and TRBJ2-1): DAMVIQNPRYQVTQFGKPVTLSCSQTLNHNVMYWYQQKSSQAPKLLFHYYDKDFNNEADTPDNFQSRRPNTSFCFLDIRSPGLGDTAMYLCATSSDGRGLDTYNEQLFGPGTRLTVL.

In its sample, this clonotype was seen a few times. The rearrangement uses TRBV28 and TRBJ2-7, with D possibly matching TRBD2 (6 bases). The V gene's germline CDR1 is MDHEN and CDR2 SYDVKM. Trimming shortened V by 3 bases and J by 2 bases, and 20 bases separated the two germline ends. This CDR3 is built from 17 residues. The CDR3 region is CASSFMGLGGVTYEQYF. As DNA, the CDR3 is TGTGCCAGCAGTTTTATGGGGCTCGGCGGGGTTACCTACGAGCAGTACTTC.

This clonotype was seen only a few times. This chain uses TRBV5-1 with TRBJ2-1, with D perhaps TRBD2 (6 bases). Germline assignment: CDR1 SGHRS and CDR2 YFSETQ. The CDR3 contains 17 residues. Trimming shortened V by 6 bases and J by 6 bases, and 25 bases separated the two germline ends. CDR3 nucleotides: TGCGCCAGCACCCGTACGGGAGACGAACAAAAGGGCAATGAGCAGTTCTTC. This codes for CASTRTGDEQKGNEQFF.